This TCR beta chain is from a study of cytomegalovirus exposure and HLA in healthy donors. Use of 60 Vbeta and 13 Jbeta primers characterized the PCR. TCRdb's copy holds only in-frame clones and misses some; the assay was immunoSEQ multiplex PCR. The profile shows fewer than 200,000 clones, more than 70% of them singletons. Details on this clone: Its matching antigen is unknown.

The V and J ends lost 11 bases and 3 bases respectively, with 13 bases between them. The CDR3 sequence is 13 residues long. CDR1 and CDR2 from the germline V gene are SGHAT and FQDESV (reference sequence). Overall study findings and caveats: Some V segments (TRBV6-2 and TRBV6-3 among them) were excluded as indistinguishable. In vitro checks showed that a few CMV-associated chains really do target CMV antigens. Researchers catalogued approximately 170 TCR beta chains as cytomegalovirus-associated.

Healthy bone marrow donors made up the donor group. This receptor was obtained from a man aged 25 to 40 in good health and CMV-seronegative. The chain combines TRBV11-1 with TRBJ2-2; D is possibly TRBD1 (5 bases). The source material was PBMCs. The CDR3: CAQQGADTGELFF. The CDR3 nucleotides read TGTGCCCAGCAAGGGGCGGACACCGGGGAGCTGTTTTTT.